Listed below are T cell receptor beta chains from one sample, sequenced in a study of cytomegalovirus exposure and HLA in healthy donors. Only in-frame clones appear in the TCRdb table, and some are missing; sequencing was by immunoSEQ multiplex PCR. The sample carries approximately 140,000 clones, roughly 84% recorded once. Sequencing used PBMCs. The source is a boy between 10 and 17 years old in good health and CMV-seronegative. Each CDR3 is given with its conserved first and last residue. D genes are given only for firm matches. Some rows have no size entry. The others give once, few or many, or a class for an expanded clone.

size: few; length: 13; V: TRBV7-9; D: NA; J: TRBJ1-5; CDR3: CASSVTGYQPQHF; DNA: TGTGCCAGCAGCGTCACAGGTTATCAGCCCCAGCATTTT
size: NA; length: 12; V: TRBV21-1; D: NA; J: TRBJ2-7; CDR3: CASSTSGSEQYF; DNA: TGTGCCAGCAGCACTAGCGGGAGCGAGCAGTACTTC
size: NA; length: 15; V: TRBV18; D: TRBD1; J: TRBJ1-2; CDR3: CASSPRDRAFYGYTF; DNA: TGTGCCAGCTCACCAAGGGACAGGGCTTTCTATGGCTACACCTTC
size: NA; length: 15; V: TRBV9; D: NA; J: TRBJ2-1; CDR3: CASSPEGQAYNEQFF; DNA: TGTGCCAGCAGCCCAGAGGGCCAGGCATACAATGAGCAGTTCTTC
size: NA; length: 13; V: TRBV19; D: TRBD2; J: TRBJ2-7; CDR3: CASSTGLFYEQYF; DNA: TGTGCCAGTAGTACGGGACTATTCTACGAGCAGTACTTC
size: NA; length: 14; V: TRBV29-1; D: NA; J: TRBJ2-2; CDR3: CSARPGTNTGELFF; DNA: TGCAGCGCCCGACCAGGGACGAACACCGGGGAGCTGTTTTTT
size: few; length: 13; V: TRBV19; D: NA; J: TRBJ2-1; CDR3: CASSMGLNNEQFF; DNA: TGTGCCAGTAGTATGGGGCTTAACAATGAGCAGTTCTTC
size: once; length: 17; V: TRBV6-1; D: TRBD1; J: TRBJ1-1; CDR3: CASSEAMGTGRRAEAFF; DNA: TGTGCCAGCAGTGAAGCCATGGGGACAGGGCGTAGGGCTGAAGCTTTCTTT
size: NA; length: 13; V: TRBV27; D: TRBD1; J: TRBJ1-2; CDR3: CASIGQGASGYTF; DNA: TGTGCCAGCATCGGGCAGGGGGCCTCTGGCTACACCTTC
size: once; length: 16; V: TRBV23-1; D: TRBD1; J: TRBJ1-2; CDR3: CASSQKDRGGPYGYTF; DNA: TGCGCCAGCAGTCAAAAAGACAGGGGGGGACCTTATGGCTACACCTTC
size: NA; length: 16; V: TRBV30; D: NA; J: TRBJ2-1; CDR3: CAWSGGTSPDYNEQFF; DNA: TGTGCCTGGAGTGGGGGAACTAGCCCAGATTACAATGAGCAGTTCTTC
size: NA; length: 16; V: TRBV13; D: NA; J: TRBJ2-7; CDR3: CASSLWAGSSPYEQYF; DNA: TGTGCCAGCAGCTTATGGGCGGGATCATCCCCCTACGAGCAGTACTTC
size: NA; length: 14; V: TRBV7-2; D: TRBD1; J: TRBJ2-5; CDR3: CASREPGQGETQYF; DNA: TGTGCCAGCAGGGAACCGGGACAGGGAGAGACCCAGTACTTC
size: NA; length: 19; V: TRBV4-2; D: NA; J: TRBJ2-2; CDR3: CASSQSRLEPALNTGELFF; DNA: TGTGCCAGCAGCCAAAGTCGACTAGAACCGGCCCTAAACACCGGGGAGCTGTTTTTT
size: NA; length: 15; V: TRBV9; D: TRBD1; J: TRBJ1-2; CDR3: CASSVTLRGQSGYTF; DNA: TGTGCCAGCAGCGTAACCTTGAGGGGGCAGAGTGGCTACACCTTC
size: NA; length: 17; V: TRBV7-2; D: TRBD2; J: TRBJ2-1; CDR3: CASSTSGTSGIYNEQFF; DNA: TGTGCCAGCTCAACCTCGGGAACTAGCGGGATCTACAATGAGCAGTTCTTC
size: NA; length: 16; V: TRBV10-1; D: TRBD1; J: TRBJ2-1; CDR3: CASSESRTGADNEQFF; DNA: TGCGCCAGCAGTGAGTCGCGAACAGGGGCGGACAATGAGCAGTTCTTC
size: NA; length: 14; V: TRBV5-1; D: TRBD2; J: TRBJ2-5; CDR3: CASSIGLGQETQYF; DNA: TGCGCCAGCAGCATCGGACTAGGACAAGAGACCCAGTACTTC
size: few; length: 13; V: TRBV5-8; D: TRBD1; J: TRBJ1-2; CDR3: CASSKGADYGYTF; DNA: TGTGCCAGCAGCAAGGGGGCCGACTATGGCTACACCTTC
size: NA; length: 15; V: TRBV6-5; D: TRBD1; J: TRBJ2-7; CDR3: CASRTRSGTAYEQYF; DNA: TGTGCCAGCAGGACAAGATCCGGGACAGCCTACGAGCAGTACTTC
size: NA; length: 15; V: TRBV9; D: NA; J: TRBJ1-1; CDR3: CASSVGGGDDTEAFF; DNA: TGTGCCAGCAGCGTAGGAGGAGGGGACGACACTGAAGCTTTCTTT
size: few; length: 15; V: TRBV6-1; D: NA; J: TRBJ2-7; CDR3: CASSEGGGQSGEQYF; DNA: TGTGCCAGCAGTGAAGGGGGCGGACAATCCGGCGAGCAGTACTTC
size: NA; length: 16; V: TRBV9; D: NA; J: TRBJ1-6; CDR3: CASSPSMQRSNSPLHF; DNA: TGTGCCAGCAGCCCCTCCATGCAGCGTAGTAATTCACCCCTCCACTTT
size: NA; length: 19; V: TRBV10-3; D: TRBD2; J: TRBJ2-3; CDR3: CAISTPTSGGGVGTDTQYF; DNA: TGTGCCATCAGTACACCTACTAGCGGTGGAGGCGTGGGCACAGATACGCAGTATTTT
size: once; length: 14; V: TRBV29-1; D: TRBD1; J: TRBJ2-1; CDR3: CSVDGTASDNEQFF; DNA: TGCAGCGTTGACGGGACAGCATCAGACAATGAGCAGTTCTTC
size: NA; length: 17; V: TRBV7-7; D: TRBD2; J: TRBJ2-2; CDR3: CASSLGLAGLNTGELFF; DNA: TGTGCTAGCAGCTTAGGACTAGCGGGCCTTAACACCGGGGAGCTGTTTTTT
size: NA; length: 15; V: TRBV2; D: TRBD1; J: TRBJ1-1; CDR3: CASRQRTGGNTEAFF; DNA: TGTGCCAGCAGGCAACGGACAGGGGGAAACACTGAAGCTTTCTTT
size: once; length: 15; V: TRBV6-5; D: NA; J: TRBJ1-6; CDR3: CASNVDSLRGGPLHF; DNA: TGTGCCAGCAACGTGGACAGCCTAAGAGGTGGTCCCCTCCACTTT
size: NA; length: 18; V: TRBV5-5; D: NA; J: TRBJ1-6; CDR3: CASSLRWNLGPQDSPLHF; DNA: TGTGCCAGCAGCTTGAGGTGGAATTTAGGTCCCCAGGATTCACCCCTCCACTTT
size: NA; length: 15; V: TRBV6-1; D: NA; J: TRBJ1-5; CDR3: CASSEFGTTDQPQHF; DNA: TGTGCCAGCAGTGAATTTGGGACAACTGATCAGCCCCAGCATTTT
size: NA; length: 14; V: TRBV15; D: NA; J: TRBJ1-2; CDR3: CATSRDIVGYGYTF; DNA: TGTGCCACCAGCAGAGATATTGTCGGCTATGGCTACACCTTC
size: NA; length: 15; V: TRBV5-5; D: NA; J: TRBJ2-2; CDR3: CASSRSGTNTGELFF; DNA: TGTGCCAGCAGCCGCTCAGGGACGAACACCGGGGAGCTGTTTTTT
size: NA; length: 13; V: TRBV9; D: NA; J: TRBJ2-3; CDR3: CASSVAGTDTQYF; DNA: TGTGCCAGCAGCGTAGCAGGCACAGATACGCAGTATTTT
size: NA; length: 13; V: TRBV7-8; D: NA; J: TRBJ1-1; CDR3: CASSWGRNTEAFF; DNA: TGTGCCAGCAGCTGGGGCCGGAACACTGAAGCTTTCTTT
size: NA; length: 15; V: TRBV14; D: TRBD2; J: TRBJ2-7; CDR3: CASSQISGPSYEQYF; DNA: TGTGCCAGCAGCCAAATTAGCGGGCCCTCCTACGAGCAGTACTTC
size: NA; length: 12; V: TRBV10-3; D: NA; J: TRBJ2-3; CDR3: CAITPGSDTQYF; DNA: TGTGCCATCACCCCAGGGTCAGATACGCAGTATTTT
size: NA; length: 13; V: TRBV9; D: NA; J: TRBJ1-1; CDR3: CASSPLRSTEAFF; DNA: TGTGCCAGCAGCCCTCTGAGAAGCACTGAAGCTTTCTTT
size: NA; length: 13; V: TRBV6-4; D: NA; J: TRBJ1-2; CDR3: CASSDNEGYGYTF; DNA: TGTGCCAGCAGTGACAACGAGGGCTATGGCTACACCTTC
size: NA; length: 13; V: TRBV30; D: TRBD2; J: TRBJ2-7; CDR3: CAWSAHSGSEQYF; DNA: TGTGCCTGGAGTGCACATAGCGGGTCCGAGCAGTACTTC
size: NA; length: 15; V: TRBV5-4; D: TRBD2; J: TRBJ2-7; CDR3: CASSLDSSGSYEQYF; DNA: TGTGCCAGCAGCTTGGATTCTAGCGGCTCCTACGAGCAGTACTTC
size: few; length: 14; V: TRBV6-1; D: TRBD1; J: TRBJ2-1; CDR3: CASLPWDRENEQFF; DNA: TGTGCCAGCCTCCCCTGGGACAGGGAGAATGAGCAGTTCTTC
size: NA; length: 17; V: TRBV9; D: TRBD2; J: TRBJ2-2; CDR3: CASSLRLAGGGTGELFF; DNA: TGTGCCAGCAGCCTGAGGCTAGCGGGGGGAGGAACCGGGGAGCTGTTTTTT
size: NA; length: 15; V: TRBV7-2; D: TRBD2; J: TRBJ2-7; CDR3: CASSYDLAGPQEQYF; DNA: TGTGCCAGCAGCTACGACCTAGCGGGACCTCAAGAGCAGTACTTC
size: NA; length: 17; V: TRBV10-1; D: TRBD1; J: TRBJ1-1; CDR3: CASVRTGGFYMDTEAFF; DNA: TGCGCCAGCGTCCGGACAGGGGGCTTTTATATGGACACTGAAGCTTTCTTT
size: NA; length: 17; V: TRBV30; D: TRBD2; J: TRBJ2-7; CDR3: CAWSAPFATSASYEQYF; DNA: TGTGCCTGGAGTGCACCGTTTGCGACTAGCGCGTCCTACGAGCAGTACTTC
size: NA; length: 14; V: TRBV9; D: TRBD1; J: TRBJ2-7; CDR3: CASALDRGLYEQYF; DNA: TGTGCCAGCGCTCTAGACAGGGGGCTGTACGAGCAGTACTTC
size: NA; length: 16; V: TRBV25-1; D: TRBD2; J: TRBJ2-7; CDR3: CASSGGGSNPIYEQYF; DNA: TGTGCCAGCAGTGGGGGGGGGAGCAACCCGATCTACGAGCAGTACTTC
size: NA; length: 13; V: TRBV19; D: NA; J: TRBJ1-1; CDR3: CASTVYRGTEAFF; DNA: TGTGCCAGTACGGTTTATAGGGGGACTGAAGCTTTCTTT
size: NA; length: 15; V: TRBV7-6; D: NA; J: TRBJ2-3; CDR3: CASRLTGVGVDTQYF; DNA: TGTGCCAGCAGGTTAACGGGGGTGGGGGTCGATACGCAGTATTTT
size: NA; length: 13; V: TRBV6-6; D: NA; J: TRBJ2-1; CDR3: CASSYGGMHEQFF; DNA: TGTGCCAGCAGTTACGGAGGGATGCATGAGCAGTTCTTC
size: NA; length: 13; V: TRBV6-1; D: NA; J: TRBJ2-3; CDR3: CASTTGNTDTQYF; DNA: TGTGCCAGCACCACGGGGAACACAGATACGCAGTATTTT
size: NA; length: 13; V: TRBV5-6; D: NA; J: TRBJ1-5; CDR3: CASSLGGDQPQHF; DNA: TGTGCCAGCAGCTTGGGAGGCGATCAGCCCCAGCATTTT